The 11 T cell receptor beta chains in this list originate from one sample, sequenced in a study of response to subunit inactivated influenza vaccine. From the RT-PCR reads, TCRdb called clonotypes with MiXCR, one entry per CDR3 protein. The data contain under 500,000 distinct CDR3 sequences, approximately 11% of them singletons. The sample in question was PBMCs from blood, obtained 45 days after vaccination. Receptors originate from a man in his forties or fifties who received an inactivated influenza vaccine.

The chain couples TRBV25-1 to TRBJ1-1; a possible D gene is TRBD1 (5 bases). V lost 8 bases and J 8 bases, leaving 30 bases between the germline ends. This CDR3 contains 17 residues. CDR1 and CDR2 (germline): MGHDK, SYGVNS. This chain's CDR3 is CASSTPGPKAELAEAFF. The CDR3 bases are TGTGCCAGCTCCACCCCGGGGCCGAAGGCCGAACTTGCCGAAGCTTTCTTT.

This clonotype came up a few times. This chain joins TRBV4-1 and TRBJ1-1; 10 bases match TRBD1. The V segment lost 5 bases and the J segment 3 bases; nucleotides outside the gene matches: 9. Germline CDR1 is MGHRA and CDR2 is YSYEKL. The CDR3 sequence is 16 residues long. The CDR3 region has the DNA TGCGCCAGCAGCGCTCGGGACAGGGGACGGGACACTGAAGCTTTCTTT. Translation gives CASSARDRGRDTEAFF.

This clonotype was found many times. The chain carries TRBV29-1 and TRBJ2-5; TRBD2 aligns across 9 bases. Germline CDR1 SQVTM, CDR2 ANQGSEA. Trimming removed 3 bases from V and 6 bases from J; junction bases left unmatched: 5. The CDR3 consists of 13 residues. The chain's CDR3 is CSVEGPSGKTQYF. CDR3 nucleotides: TGCAGCGTTGAGGGGCCTAGCGGGAAGACCCAGTACTTC.

The chain carries TRBV5-5 and TRBJ1-6; D is unresolved. Trimming took off 0 bases at V and 5 bases at J, with 12 bases between the two ends. This CDR3 region has 16 residues. Per germline, CDR1 SGHKS and CDR2 YYEKEE (reference sequence). CDR3 nucleotides: TGTGCCAGCAGCTTGGTGGTGAATTTAAATAATTCACCCCTCCACTTT. Translating gives CASSLVVNLNNSPLHF.

This clonotype was picked up a small number of times. The rearrangement joins TRBV5-1 to TRBJ2-2; D might be TRBD2 (7 bases). Trimming shortened V by 0 bases and J by 0 bases, and 18 bases separated the two germline ends. Germline CDR1 is SGHRS and CDR2 is YFSETQ. The CDR3 runs 19 residues. The CDR3 nucleotides are TGCGCCAGCAGCTTGGCCTACGGGGGGCAACGGCCGAACACCGGGGAGCTGTTTTTT. Residues: CASSLAYGGQRPNTGELFF.

The rearrangement joins TRBV9 to TRBJ1-3; D is unresolved. CDR1 is SGDLS, CDR2 YYNGEE, per germline. V shed 4 bases and J shed 1 base, with 12 bases lying between them. The CDR3 sequence is 15 residues long. DNA for the CDR3: TGTGCCAGCAGCCAACGGTCGGGGTCTGGAAACACCATATATTTT. Protein: CASSQRSGSGNTIYF.

The chain joins TRBV7-6 to TRBJ2-5; 14 nucleotides align to TRBD2. The CDR3 is 16 residues long. With V trimmed by 5 bases and J by 5 bases, 7 bases remained unmatched. CDR1 and CDR2 (germline): SGHVS, FNYEAQ. Written as DNA, the CDR3 is TGTGCCAGCAGCCCCCGACTAGCGGGGGGGAGGGAGACCCAGTACTTC. This sequence encodes CASSPRLAGGRETQYF.

This clonotype has just a few counts. The CDR3 sequence: CASSPRGLETQYF. The CDR3 DNA follows: TGCGCCAGCAGCCCGCGGGGGTTGGAGACCCAGTACTTC. The rearrangement uses TRBV4-3 and TRBJ2-5; 7 bases align to TRBD2. The CDR3 extends over 13 amino acids. Trimming at V came to 4 bases and at J to 5 bases, leaving 4 bases not matched to a gene. CDR1 and CDR2 (germline): LGHNA, YSLEER.

There are many counts of this clonotype. This sequence joins TRBV5-5 and TRBJ1-1; D unresolved. The CDR3 contains 14 residues. Per germline, CDR1 SGHKS and CDR2 YYEKEE (reference sequence). V was shortened by 4 bases and J by 1 base, with 11 bases between the two germline ends. In DNA, the CDR3 is TGTGCCAGCAGCCTACATCTGGGGAACACTGAAGCTTTCTTT. Its translation: CASSLHLGNTEAFF.

This clonotype was found many times. V usage is TRBV6-2 or TRBV6-3 and J usage is TRBJ2-1; 8 bases are shared with TRBD1. Germline V lookup: CDR1 MNHEY, CDR2 SVGEGT. This CDR3 region has 17 residues. Losses at the gene ends were 5 bases for V and 0 bases for J; bases not matched to a gene: 9. In DNA form, the CDR3 reads TGTGCCAGCAGTCTACGACAGGGGATCGGCTCCTACAATGAGCAGTTCTTC. Translation: CASSLRQGIGSYNEQFF.

This clonotype showed up just a few times. The chain carries TRBV10-3 and TRBJ2-2; maybe TRBD2 (5 bases). V gave up 6 bases and J gave up 3 bases, with 11 bases separating them. CDR3 length: 14 amino acids. In germline, CDR1 is ENHRY, CDR2 SYGVKD. The CDR3 sequence is CAIRSDFDTGELFF. The CDR3 nucleotides are TGTGCCATCAGATCGGACTTCGACACCGGGGAGCTGTTTTTT.